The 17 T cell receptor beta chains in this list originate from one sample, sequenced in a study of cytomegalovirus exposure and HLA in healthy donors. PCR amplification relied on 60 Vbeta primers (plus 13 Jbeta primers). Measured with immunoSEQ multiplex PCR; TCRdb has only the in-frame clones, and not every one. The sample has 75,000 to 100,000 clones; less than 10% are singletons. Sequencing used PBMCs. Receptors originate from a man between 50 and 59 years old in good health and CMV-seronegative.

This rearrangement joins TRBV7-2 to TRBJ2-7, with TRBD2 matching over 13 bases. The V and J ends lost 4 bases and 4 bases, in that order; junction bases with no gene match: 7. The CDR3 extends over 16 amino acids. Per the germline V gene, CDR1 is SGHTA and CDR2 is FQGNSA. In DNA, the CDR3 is TGTGCCAGCAGCTCAAGGACTAGCGGGAGCAGATACGAGCAGTACTTC. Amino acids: CASSSRTSGSRYEQYF.

DNA of the CDR3: TGTGCCAGCAGTGATCCGGGGAGGTGCACAGATACGCAGTATTTT. Protein: CASSDPGRCTDTQYF. V and J are TRBV25-1 and TRBJ2-3; the D gene is possibly TRBD2 (6 bases). Germline CDR1 reads MGHDK; CDR2 reads SYGVNS. This CDR3 comprises 15 residues. Trimming removed 3 bases at V and 1 base at J, with 11 bases between.

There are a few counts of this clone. This CDR3 reads CASSRGHDTGELFF. Written as DNA, the CDR3 is TGTGCCAGCAGCAGGGGGCATGACACCGGGGAGCTGTTTTTT. The chain uses TRBV25-1 and TRBJ2-2, with TRBD1 identical over 8 bases. V trimming: 6 bases; J trimming: 3 bases; junction bases outside the gene matches: 3. The CDR3 totals 14 residues. Germline V gives CDR1 MGHDK, CDR2 SYGVNS. Looking up the rest from reference TRBV25-1 and TRBJ2-2 gives the full variable domain: EADIYQTPRYLVIGTGKKITLECSQTMGHDKMYWYQQDPGMELHLIHYSYGVNSTEKGDLSSESTVSRIRTEHFPLTLESARPSHTSQYLCASSRGHDTGELFFGEGSRLTVL.

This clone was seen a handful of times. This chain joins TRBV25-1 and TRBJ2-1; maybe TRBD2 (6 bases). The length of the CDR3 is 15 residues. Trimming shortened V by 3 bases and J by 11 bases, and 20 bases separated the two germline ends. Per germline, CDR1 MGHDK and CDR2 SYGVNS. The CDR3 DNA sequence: TGTGCCAGCAGTGATTCCCTAGGTGGAGGGAGGAAGCAGTTCTTC. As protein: CASSDSLGGGRKQFF.

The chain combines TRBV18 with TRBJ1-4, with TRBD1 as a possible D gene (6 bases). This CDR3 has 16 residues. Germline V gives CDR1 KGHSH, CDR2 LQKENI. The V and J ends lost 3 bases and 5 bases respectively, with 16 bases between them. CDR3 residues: CASSPGGAFQNEKLFF. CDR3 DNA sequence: TGTGCCAGCTCACCCGGGGGGGCTTTCCAAAATGAAAAACTGTTTTTT.

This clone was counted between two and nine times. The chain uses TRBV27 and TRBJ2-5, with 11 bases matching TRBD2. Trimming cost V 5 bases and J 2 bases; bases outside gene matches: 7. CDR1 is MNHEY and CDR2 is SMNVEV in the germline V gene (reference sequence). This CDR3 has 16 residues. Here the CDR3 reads CASSNPGLAVQETQYF. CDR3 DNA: TGTGCCAGCAGTAATCCGGGACTAGCGGTTCAAGAGACCCAGTACTTC.

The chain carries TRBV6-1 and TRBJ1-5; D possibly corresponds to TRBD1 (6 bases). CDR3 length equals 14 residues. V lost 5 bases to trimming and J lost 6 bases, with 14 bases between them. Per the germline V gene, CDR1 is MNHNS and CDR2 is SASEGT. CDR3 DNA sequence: TGTGCCAGCAGTTCTACAGGGATGGCTCAGCCCCAGCATTTT. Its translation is CASSSTGMAQPQHF.

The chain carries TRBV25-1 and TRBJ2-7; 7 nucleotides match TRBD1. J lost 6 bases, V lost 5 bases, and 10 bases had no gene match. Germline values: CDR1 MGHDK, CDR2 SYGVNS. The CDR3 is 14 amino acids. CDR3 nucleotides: TGTGCCAGCAGTCGAAGGGACAGAGTGGGCGAGCAGTACTTC. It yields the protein CASSRRDRVGEQYF.

Here the CDR3 DNA reads TGTGCCAGCAGGAAGCAACAGGGGGCTTACACTGAAGCTTTCTTT. This encodes CASRKQQGAYTEAFF. The chain joins TRBV5-6 to TRBJ1-1; 9 bases map to TRBD1. CDR1 and CDR2 from the germline V gene are SGHDT and YYEEEE. The CDR3 is 15 amino acids. V shed 5 bases and J 3 bases; nucleotides not matched to a gene: 8.

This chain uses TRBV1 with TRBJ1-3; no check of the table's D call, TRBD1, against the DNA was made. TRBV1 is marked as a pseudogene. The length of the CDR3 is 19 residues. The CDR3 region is CTSSQDHGDRGQARNTIYF. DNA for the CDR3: TGCACCAGCAGCCAAGACCACGGGGACAGGGGGCAAGCAAGGAACACCATATATTTT.

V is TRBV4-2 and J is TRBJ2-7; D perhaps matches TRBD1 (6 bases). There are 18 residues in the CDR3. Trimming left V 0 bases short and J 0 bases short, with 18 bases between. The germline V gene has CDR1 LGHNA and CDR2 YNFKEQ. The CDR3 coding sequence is TGTGCCAGCAGCCAAGATAAGGCAACAGGGACAATCTCCTACGAGCAGTACTTC. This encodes CASSQDKATGTISYEQYF.

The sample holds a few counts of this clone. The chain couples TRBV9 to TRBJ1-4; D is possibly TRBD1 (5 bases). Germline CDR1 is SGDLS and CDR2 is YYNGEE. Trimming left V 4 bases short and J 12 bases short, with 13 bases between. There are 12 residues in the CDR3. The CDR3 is CASSPPTRELFF. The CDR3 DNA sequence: TGTGCCAGCAGCCCTCCGACCAGGGAACTGTTTTTT.

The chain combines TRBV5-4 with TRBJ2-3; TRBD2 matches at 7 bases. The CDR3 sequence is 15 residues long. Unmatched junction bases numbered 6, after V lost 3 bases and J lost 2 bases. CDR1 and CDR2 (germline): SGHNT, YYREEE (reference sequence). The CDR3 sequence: CASSSRLALTDTQYF. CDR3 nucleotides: TGTGCCAGCAGCTCTAGACTAGCCCTCACAGATACGCAGTATTTT.

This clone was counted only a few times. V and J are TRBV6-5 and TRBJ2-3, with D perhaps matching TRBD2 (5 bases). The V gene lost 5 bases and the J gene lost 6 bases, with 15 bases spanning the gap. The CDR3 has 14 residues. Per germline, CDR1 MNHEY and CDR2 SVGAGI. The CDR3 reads CASSIRDKSDTQYF. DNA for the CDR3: TGTGCCAGCAGTATCCGGGATAAAAGTGATACGCAGTATTTT.

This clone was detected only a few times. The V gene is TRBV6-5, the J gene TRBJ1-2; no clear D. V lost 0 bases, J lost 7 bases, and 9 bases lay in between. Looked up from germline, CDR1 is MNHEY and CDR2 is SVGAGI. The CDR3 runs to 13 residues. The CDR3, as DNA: TGTGCCAGCAGTTACTCTTATCGAGTTGGCTACACCTTC. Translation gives CASSYSYRVGYTF.

The CDR3 nucleotides are TGTGCACTTCATCCTGGAGGCTATACGCAGTATTTT. It translates to CALHPGGYTQYF. This chain joins TRBV30 and TRBJ2-3, with D maybe TRBD2 (5 bases). Germline loops: CDR1 GTSNPN, CDR2 SVGIG (reference sequence). The CDR3 covers 12 residues.

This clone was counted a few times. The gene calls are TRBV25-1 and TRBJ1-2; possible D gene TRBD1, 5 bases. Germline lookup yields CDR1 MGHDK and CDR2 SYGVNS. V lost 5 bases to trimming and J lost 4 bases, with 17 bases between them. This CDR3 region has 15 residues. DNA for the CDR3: TGTGCCAGCAGTCAAGGCGGACAAAAAACCTATGGCTACACCTTC. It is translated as CASSQGGQKTYGYTF.